This record concerns one TCR beta chain sequence. In the source study's methods: Reference gene primers were amplified, and this amplification served to estimate nucleated cell counts. The assay was immunoSEQ multiplex PCR, and TCRdb's table has in-frame clones only and misses some. V and J calls and clone size are copied from that table; D and trimming were computed from the DNA. The table includes 95,000 to 150,000 clones, about four fifths detected once. These data belong to a study of blood T cell repertoires in COVID-19. Study details: The United States, Italy and Spain supplied acute and convalescent COVID-19 samples. The cDNA or gDNA used as material had been derived from T cells, B-cell-depleted T cells, or PBMCs.

The CDR3 extends over 16 amino acids. The V gene end was trimmed by 2 bases and the J gene end by 3 bases; junction bases not matched to a gene: 11. Germline V gene data show CDR1 as GTSNPN and CDR2 as SVGIG (reference sequence). The V gene is TRBV30, the J gene TRBJ2-7; TRBD1 aligns across 9 bases. Sequencing used peripheral blood. The source is a man in his 70s with acute or convalescent COVID-19. DNA of the CDR3: TGTGCCTGGAGTTCACCGGGACAGGGTGCAATCTACGAGCAGTACTTC. Amino acids: CAWSSPGQGAIYEQYF.